Reported below is one T cell receptor (beta chain). V trimming: 2 bases; J trimming: 3 bases; junction bases outside the gene matches: 3. The CDR3 is 14 residues long. Germline assignment: CDR1 MNHEY and CDR2 SVGAGI. This specimen comes from a study of T cell changes during pregnancy in multiple sclerosis. Sequenced by immunoSEQ multiplex PCR; TCRdb stores in-frame clones only, minus some. The sample includes over 70,000 clones, 90% to 95% of them seen just once. Sequences were derived from peripheral blood, sampled in the third trimester of pregnancy. This TCR derives from a female donor with multiple sclerosis, enrolled in a pregnancy study. J is TRBJ1-1 and V is TRBV6-5; 7 bases are shared with TRBD1. CDR3 protein: CASSYEGAHTEAFF. Here the CDR3 DNA reads TGTGCCAGCAGTTACGAGGGGGCGCACACTGAAGCTTTCTTT.